Each of the 11 T cell receptor beta chains below was sequenced from the same sample in a study of blood T cell repertoires in COVID-19. Method: immunoSEQ multiplex PCR; TCRdb's copy keeps in-frame clones and lacks some. This repertoire shows over 350,000 clones, approximately 93% found once; its top ten account for over 0.7%. Material for sequencing was PBMCs or T cells enriched from blood (not recorded which). The receptors stem from a woman aged 35 to 49 who had been exposed to COVID-19.

The CDR3 DNA follows: TGTGCCACCAGTCAGGGGTTCGGGGAGCTGTTTTTT. Protein: CATSQGFGELFF. The chain joins TRBV24-1 to TRBJ2-2; tentative D call: TRBD1 (6 bases). The V gene lost 6 bases and the J gene lost 7 bases, with 8 bases spanning the gap. The CDR3 extends over 12 amino acids. Germline V lookup: CDR1 KGHDR, CDR2 SFDVKD.

V is TRBV3-1 (or the pseudogene TRBV3-2) and J is TRBJ1-2; TRBD1 is a possible D gene (5 bases). Per germline, CDR1 LGHDT and CDR2 YNNKEL (reference sequence). The ends were cut back, 4 bases at V and 8 bases at J, with 23 bases in the middle. The CDR3 consists of 16 residues. DNA for the CDR3: TGTGCCAGCAGCCTCGCCCGAGACAGTAGTCGGCGGGGCTACACCTTC. It translates to CASSLARDSSRRGYTF.

The chain combines TRBV11-3 with TRBJ1-1; D is uncertain. Germline V gene lookup returns CDR1 SGHNT and CDR2 YENEEA. Trimming cost V 3 bases and J 3 bases, with 8 bases left between them. The CDR3 has 13 residues. CDR3 loop: CASSFNSDTEAFF. DNA of the CDR3: TGTGCCAGCAGCTTTAACAGTGACACTGAAGCTTTCTTT.

The chain recombines TRBV6-5 with TRBJ2-7, with TRBD2 identical over 9 bases. The CDR3 has 14 residues. V dropped 6 bases and J dropped 3; count of bases not matched to a gene: 6. CDR1 MNHEY and CDR2 SVGAGI come from the germline V gene. The CDR3 region is CASSLAGKNYEQYF. The CDR3 nucleotides are TGTGCCAGCAGCCTAGCGGGGAAAAACTACGAGCAGTACTTC.

The chain employs TRBV6-1 and TRBJ2-1; D perhaps matches TRBD2 (7 bases). The CDR3 has 17 residues. V shed 2 bases and J shed 4 bases, with 18 bases lying between them. Germline CDR1 and CDR2: MNHNS and SASEGT. This CDR3 reads CASSERGGGGTYNEQFF. Written as DNA, the CDR3 is TGTGCCAGCAGTGAACGAGGCGGCGGGGGCACTTACAATGAGCAGTTCTTC.

The V and J genes are TRBV7-2 and TRBJ1-1; 8 nucleotides agree with TRBD1. The length of the CDR3 is 13 residues. CDR1 is SGHTA and CDR2 is FQGNSA in the germline V gene. V shed 1 base and J 8 bases; nucleotides not matched to a gene: 3. In DNA, the CDR3 is TGTGCCAGCAGCTTAGTTCGGACAGGGGAAGCTTTCTTT. Residues: CASSLVRTGEAFF.

The chain couples TRBV5-1 to TRBJ2-7, with 8 nucleotides matching TRBD1. With V trimmed by 4 bases and J by 6 bases, 9 bases remained unmatched. This CDR3 is 14 amino acids long. Looked up from germline, CDR1 is SGHRS and CDR2 is YFSETQ. The CDR3 bases are TGCGCCAGCAGCCGTCCGGGACAGGTGGCCGAGCAGTACTTC. Protein sequence: CASSRPGQVAEQYF.

The chain combines TRBV6-1 with TRBJ2-7, with D unresolved. Germline V CDR1 and CDR2: MNHNS, SASEGT. The CDR3 is 10 residues long. V dropped 2 bases and J dropped 9 bases, with 5 bases sitting between them. CDR3: CASSEIRQYF. The CDR3 DNA reads TGTGCCAGCAGTGAAATTCGGCAGTACTTC.

The gene calls are TRBV5-4 and TRBJ2-1, with D possibly TRBD1 on 5 matching bases. The CDR3 has 14 residues. Trimming left V 1 base short and J 3 bases short, with 8 bases between. CDR1 is SGHNT and CDR2 is YYREEE in the germline V gene (reference sequence). CDR3: CASSLTGYYNEQFF. The CDR3 coding sequence is TGTGCCAGCAGCTTGACAGGATACTACAATGAGCAGTTCTTC.

The V call is TRBV27, the J call TRBJ2-2; 13 bases align to TRBD2. Germline V gives CDR1 MNHEY, CDR2 SMNVEV (reference sequence). There are 21 residues in the CDR3. V gave up 7 bases and J gave up 5 bases; unmatched junction bases: 22. The DNA of the CDR3 is TGTGCCAGCACCCCCCACCAACTGAGGAGACTAGCGGGAGGAGGGACCGGGGAGCTGTTTTTT. This translates into CASTPHQLRRLAGGGTGELFF.

The chain uses TRBV30 and TRBJ1-2, with TRBD1 matching 7 bases. Trimming took 0 bases from V and 8 from J; bases not matched to a gene: 12. The germline CDR1 and CDR2 sequences are GTSNPN and SVGIG (reference sequence). The length of the CDR3 is 15 residues. CDR3 protein: CAWSVGGGTEKGYTF. In DNA form, the CDR3 reads TGTGCCTGGAGTGTGGGTGGAGGGACAGAAAAAGGCTACACCTTC.